A single sample is the source of the 14 T cell receptor beta chains below, sequenced in a study of T and B cells in COVID-19 patients. TRB rearrangements were amplified by multiplex PCR with BIOMED2 TRB-A/B primers. Via MiXCR, TCRdb re-called the multiplex PCR reads, giving one row per CDR3 protein. Of roughly 13,000 distinct CDR3 sequences in the sample, 28% are singletons; the top ten hold about 6.8%. From blood, 250-500 ng of genomic DNA served as TRB template. Source material: blood. The receptors stem from a human donor who had recovered from COVID-19.

Comment on this clonotype: Possible read error: a much larger clone is one base away. This chain uses TRBV27 with TRBJ2-5; a possible D gene is TRBD1 (6 bases). The CDR3 spans 13 residues. Germline loops: CDR1 MNHEY, CDR2 SMNVEV (reference sequence). Trimming took 5 bases from V and 10 from J, leaving 17 bases between them. The CDR3 DNA is TGTGCCAGCAGTATTAACAGGGTGGGGATCCAGTACTTC. Protein product: CASSINRVGIQYF.

The chain has TRBV7-6 and TRBJ2-1, with D perhaps TRBD1 (6 bases). Trimming removed 5 bases from V and 8 bases from J, with 16 bases in between. CDR3 length: 14 amino acids. The germline CDR1 and CDR2 sequences are SGHVS and FNYEAQ. Here the CDR3 DNA reads TGTGCCAGCAGCGCCAGGGGCCCGTGGGATGAGCAGTTCTTC. This encodes CASSARGPWDEQFF.

This clonotype is medium-sized. This chain links TRBV12-3 or TRBV12-4 with TRBJ1-2, with D uncertain. V was cut by 5 bases and J by 3 bases, with 19 bases left in between. The CDR3 covers 16 residues. DNA for the CDR3: TGTGCCAGCAGTCTAGGGCCGGTCGGAAGTGACTATGGCTACACCTTC. Its translation is CASSLGPVGSDYGYTF.

This chain connects TRBV5-1 to TRBJ2-5; D unclear. Germline CDR1 reads SGHRS; CDR2 reads YFSETQ. This CDR3 is 14 amino acids long. Trimming left V 1 base short and J 0 bases short, with 7 bases between. CDR3: CASSLRVDQETQYF. CDR3 nucleotides: TGCGCCAGCAGCTTGAGGGTAGACCAAGAGACCCAGTACTTC.

This clonotype is medium-sized. V gene TRBV19 combines with J gene TRBJ1-6, with D possibly being TRBD1 (5 bases). The germline gives CDR1 LNHDA, CDR2 SQIVND (reference sequence). This CDR3 has 14 residues. Trimming took 5 bases from V and 5 from J, leaving 10 bases between them. In DNA, the CDR3 is TGTGCCAGTAGTCGGCGGGGGGATAATTCACCCCTCCACTTT. This sequence encodes CASSRRGDNSPLHF.

Relative to its sample, this clonotype is medium-sized. V usage is TRBV19 and J usage is TRBJ1-1, with 7 bases that match TRBD1. This CDR3 is built from 14 residues. Germline assignment: CDR1 LNHDA and CDR2 SQIVND (reference sequence). V trimming: 5 bases; J trimming: 6 bases; junction bases outside the gene matches: 9. The DNA for the CDR3 is TGTGCCAGTAGTGACAGGGCCGTACCCCCTGAAGCTTTCTTT. Protein product: CASSDRAVPPEAFF.

This clonotype is medium-sized within its sample. The rearrangement links TRBV6-6 to TRBJ2-1; TRBD2 is a possible D gene (5 bases). This CDR3 is built from 16 residues. CDR1 is MNHNY and CDR2 is SVGAGI in the germline V gene (reference sequence). Trimming cost V 5 bases and J 0 bases, with 14 bases left between them. DNA for the CDR3: TGTGCCAGCAGTCACACTAGAGGGAGCTCCTACAATGAGCAGTTCTTC. Translated: CASSHTRGSSYNEQFF.

This clonotype has just one count. The chain links TRBV7-6 to TRBJ2-3, with 7 positions matching TRBD2. CDR3 length equals 15 residues. Germline V CDR1 and CDR2: SGHVS, FNYEAQ. After removal of 4 bases from V and 2 bases from J, the junction contained 6 bases not matched to a gene. The CDR3 DNA sequence: TGTGCCAGCAGCTCGCCACTAGCGCACACAGATACGCAGTATTTT. Its protein is CASSSPLAHTDTQYF.

By proportion, this clonotype is medium-sized. This rearrangement joins TRBV5-6 to TRBJ2-5; TRBD1 might be the D (7 bases). The CDR3 contains 14 residues. Per germline, CDR1 SGHDT and CDR2 YYEEEE. Trimming removed 2 bases from V and 4 bases from J, with 12 bases in between. The CDR3 region has the DNA TGTGCCAGCAGCTTCGGGGGACAGCCAGAGACCCAGTACTTC. Its protein is CASSFGGQPETQYF.

This clonotype was counted a few times. The chain's CDR3 is CASSPSTPGHEQYF. The CDR3 nucleotides are TGTGCCAGCAGCCCGTCCACGCCGGGCCACGAGCAGTACTTC. The chain carries TRBV7-9 and TRBJ2-7; no clear D gene. CDR3 length equals 14 residues. Trimming took off 5 bases at V and 5 bases at J, with 16 bases between the two ends. Germline V CDR1 and CDR2: SEHNR, FQNEAQ (reference sequence).

This chain uses TRBV14 with TRBJ2-7; D unclear. Looked up from germline, CDR1 is SGHDN and CDR2 is FVKESK. Trimming removed 1 base from V and 0 bases from J, with 10 bases in between. The CDR3 is made up of 15 amino acids. The CDR3 coding sequence is TGTGCCAGCAGCCAAGTTCCCGGAAGCTCCTACGAGCAGTACTTC. Its protein product is CASSQVPGSSYEQYF.

V usage is TRBV7-6 and J usage is TRBJ1-1; D is uncertain. From germline, CDR1 is SGHVS and CDR2 FNYEAQ. The CDR3 covers 17 residues. Between the trimmed V and J ends, which lost 0 bases and 0 bases, there was a span of 14 bases. The CDR3 protein is CASSLAVRPLLNTEAFF. The CDR3 nucleotides are TGTGCCAGCAGCTTAGCTGTCCGCCCCTTACTGAACACTGAAGCTTTCTTT.

This clonotype counts as medium-sized. This rearrangement joins TRBV6-5 to TRBJ2-7; D remains unclear. CDR1 and CDR2 (germline): MNHEY, SVGAGI. CDR3 size: 13 residues. V was trimmed by 10 bases and J by 2 bases, leaving 15 bases between them. The CDR3 protein is CATQPAGPYEQYF. As DNA, the CDR3 is TGTGCCACTCAACCCGCAGGACCCTACGAGCAGTACTTC.

Judged by abundance, this clonotype is medium-sized (0.01 to 0.1%). V is TRBV19 and J is TRBJ2-7, with D perhaps being TRBD1 or TRBD2 (5 bases each). The germline gives CDR1 LNHDA, CDR2 SQIVND (reference sequence). CDR3 length: 14 residues. The ends were cut back, 3 bases at V and 0 bases at J, with 9 bases in the middle. CDR3 region: CASSMGRASYEQYF. CDR3 in DNA: TGTGCCAGTAGTATGGGGCGGGCCTCCTACGAGCAGTACTTC.